The 9 T cell receptor beta chains presented below share a single source sample, sequenced in a study of early T cells in non-severe SARS-CoV-2 infection. MiXCR, applied by TCRdb to the 5' RACE reads, yields one record per CDR3 protein. The sample includes around 76,000 distinct CDR3 sequences, roughly 10% of them seen just once. The sample consisted of whole blood. All receptors come from an adult who was a healthcare worker with PCR-confirmed SARS-CoV-2 infection or an uninfected control (not recorded which).

This clonotype was counted many times. At one of its ends the junction is not consistent with the germline gene, which may arise from a read error. The chain couples TRBV7-7 to TRBJ1-1; D perhaps matches TRBD1 (6 bases). Germline V lookup: CDR1 SSHAT, CDR2 FNYEAQ (reference sequence). The CDR3 covers 13 residues. CDR3 region: CASSLDRNTEAFF. CDR3 nucleotide sequence: TGTGCTAGCAGCTTGGACAGGAACACTGAAGCTTTCTTT.

CDR3 DNA sequence: TGTGCCAGCAGTGGTCAGGCCCAAGAGACCCAGTACTTC. Translated, it gives CASSGQAQETQYF. The J gene is TRBJ2-5, the V gene TRBV6-6; no clear D gene. Germline loops: CDR1 MNHNY, CDR2 SVGAGI (reference sequence). Trimming took off 5 bases at V and 1 base at J, with 8 bases between the two ends. This CDR3 has 13 amino acids.

The J gene is TRBJ1-1, the V gene TRBV12-3 or TRBV12-4, with D perhaps matching TRBD1 (6 bases). The CDR3 runs to 12 residues. The ends were cut back, 7 bases at V and 10 bases at J, with 16 bases in the middle. The CDR3 DNA reads as TGTGCCAGCAAATTAAACAGGGATGGAGCTTTCTTT. Residues: CASKLNRDGAFF.

In its sample, this clonotype was seen many times. This chain joins TRBV29-1 and TRBJ2-4; 12 positions match TRBD1. Germline-derived CDR1 and CDR2 are SQVTM and ANQGSEA. This CDR3 region has 15 residues. Germline trimming cut 6 bases from V and 7 bases from J; bases unmatched to any gene: 10. The CDR3 sequence is CSVGTGTGGGNIQYF. DNA for the CDR3: TGCAGCGTCGGAACCGGGACAGGGGGCGGGAACATTCAGTACTTC.

V is TRBV29-1 and J is TRBJ1-2, with 7 nucleotides matching TRBD1. The CDR3 is 14 amino acids. The V segment lost 7 bases and the J segment 8 bases; nucleotides outside the gene matches: 16. From germline, CDR1 is SQVTM and CDR2 ANQGSEA. CDR3 sequence: CSAVGDREVGGYTF. CDR3 DNA sequence: TGCAGCGCTGTTGGCGACAGGGAAGTTGGGGGCTACACCTTC. Complete variable domain (other parts from reference TRBV29-1 and TRBJ1-2): SAVISQKPSRDICQRGTSLTIQCQVDSQVTMMFWYRQQPGQSLTLIATANQGSEATYESGFVIDKFPISRPNLTFSTLTVSNMSPEDSSIYLCSAVGDREVGGYTFGSGTRLTVV.

V and J are TRBV10-3 and TRBJ2-5, with D tentatively TRBD1 or TRBD2 (6 bases each). The CDR3 sequence is 12 residues long. Germline CDR1 reads ENHRY; CDR2 reads SYGVKD. V was pared by 6 bases and J by 5 bases, with 10 bases between. CDR3 sequence (DNA): TGTGCCATCAGCCAGGGGAGGGAGACCCAGTACTTC. Translating it yields CAISQGRETQYF.

This clonotype was detected many times. J is TRBJ2-5 and V is TRBV20-1; possible D gene TRBD2, 6 bases. Germline CDR1 and CDR2: DFQATT and SNEGSKA (reference sequence). Trimming took 6 bases from V and 7 from J, leaving 18 bases between them. The CDR3 has 13 residues. CDR3 in DNA: TGCAGTGCCGGGGACTTATCCCGGGGGACCCAGTACTTC. It yields the protein CSAGDLSRGTQYF.

A few counts support this clonotype. The chain is built from TRBV7-8 and TRBJ2-3; D unclear. Deletions cut 2 bases from V and 2 bases from J, with 8 bases between. CDR1 SGHVS and CDR2 FQNEAQ come from the germline V gene. This CDR3 has 14 residues. CDR3 loop: CASSLSPYTDTQYF. Here the CDR3 DNA reads TGTGCCAGCAGCTTATCTCCATACACAGATACGCAGTATTTT.

V and J are TRBV20-1 and TRBJ2-7; D unresolved. V lost 5 bases to trimming and J lost 2 bases, with 10 bases between them. The CDR3 is 12 amino acids. The germline CDR1 and CDR2 sequences are DFQATT and SNEGSKA (reference sequence). The CDR3 reads CSAYSVPYEQYF. The DNA of the CDR3 is TGCAGTGCTTACAGTGTTCCCTACGAGCAGTACTTC.